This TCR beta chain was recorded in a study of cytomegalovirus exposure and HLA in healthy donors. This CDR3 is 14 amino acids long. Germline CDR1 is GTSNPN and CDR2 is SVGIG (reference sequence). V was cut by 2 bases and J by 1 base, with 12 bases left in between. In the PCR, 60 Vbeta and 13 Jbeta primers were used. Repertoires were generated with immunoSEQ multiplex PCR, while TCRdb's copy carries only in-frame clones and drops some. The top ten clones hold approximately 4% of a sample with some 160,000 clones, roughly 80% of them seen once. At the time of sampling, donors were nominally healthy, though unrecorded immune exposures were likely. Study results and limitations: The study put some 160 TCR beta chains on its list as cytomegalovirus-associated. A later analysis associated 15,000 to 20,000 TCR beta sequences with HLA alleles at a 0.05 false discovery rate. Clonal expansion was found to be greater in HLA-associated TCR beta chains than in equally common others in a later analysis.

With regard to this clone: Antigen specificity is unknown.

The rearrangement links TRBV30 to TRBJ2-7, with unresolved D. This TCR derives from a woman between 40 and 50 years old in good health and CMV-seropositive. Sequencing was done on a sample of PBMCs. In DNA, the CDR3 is TGTGCCTGGAGTCCCCTAGGCACATCCTACGAGCAGTACTTC. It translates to CAWSPLGTSYEQYF.